Sequencing of this T cell receptor (beta chain) was carried out in a study of T cell changes during pregnancy in multiple sclerosis (dated by TCRdb to the late 2010s). Background on the whole study: Changes in the T cell repertoire over the course of pregnancy were examined in this study in women with multiple sclerosis.

As concerns this clone: What this receptor recognizes is not known. Base qualities are not recorded, but no much larger clone differs from it by a single base.

Libraries were made using the immunoSEQ multiplex PCR assay. The immuneACCESS repertoire file appears here via TCRdb, limited to in-frame rearrangements. These files lack a portion of the clones; in checked studies, under half of the deficit traces to unresolved V genes, and the cause of the others is not known. This sample comprises tens of thousands of clones, 90% to 95% of them detected only once. Around 4.7% of the sample lies in the top ten. The CDR3 measures 16 amino acids from cysteine to phenylalanine. The read is trimmed to its CDR3 DNA, 48 bases read in frame from base 1. Trimmed from V: 6 bases; trimmed from J: 3 bases; junction bases lacking a gene match: 7. The germline V gene specifies SGHTA as CDR1 and FQGTGA as CDR2.

This chain is built from TRBV7-3 and TRBJ2-2; the junction holds 10 bases that match TRBD1. Sequencing was performed on CD8+ T cells from peripheral blood mononuclear cells, taken in the first trimester of pregnancy. This TCR was sampled from a female donor with multiple sclerosis, enrolled in a pregnancy study. The nucleotides read TGTGCCAGCAGTGCTCCGGGACAGGGGTACACCGGGGAGCTGTTTTTT. Its protein product is CASSAPGQGYTGELFF.